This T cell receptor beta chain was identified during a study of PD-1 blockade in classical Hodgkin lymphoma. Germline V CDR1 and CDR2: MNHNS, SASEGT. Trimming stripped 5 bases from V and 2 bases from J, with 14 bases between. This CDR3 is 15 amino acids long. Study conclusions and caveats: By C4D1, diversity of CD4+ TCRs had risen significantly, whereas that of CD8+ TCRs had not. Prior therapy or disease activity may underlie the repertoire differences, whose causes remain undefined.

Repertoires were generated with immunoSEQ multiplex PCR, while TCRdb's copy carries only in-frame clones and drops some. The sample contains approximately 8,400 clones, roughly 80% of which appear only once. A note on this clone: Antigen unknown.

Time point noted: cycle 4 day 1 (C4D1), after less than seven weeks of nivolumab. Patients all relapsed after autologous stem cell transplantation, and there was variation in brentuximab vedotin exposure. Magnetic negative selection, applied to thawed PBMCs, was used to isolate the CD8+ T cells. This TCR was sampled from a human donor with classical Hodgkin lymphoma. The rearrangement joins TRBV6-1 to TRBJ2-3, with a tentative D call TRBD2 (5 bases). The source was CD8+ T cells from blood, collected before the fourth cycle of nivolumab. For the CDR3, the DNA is TGTGCCAGCAGTCTACACCTGGACTCCACAGATACGCAGTATTTT. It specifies CASSLHLDSTDTQYF.